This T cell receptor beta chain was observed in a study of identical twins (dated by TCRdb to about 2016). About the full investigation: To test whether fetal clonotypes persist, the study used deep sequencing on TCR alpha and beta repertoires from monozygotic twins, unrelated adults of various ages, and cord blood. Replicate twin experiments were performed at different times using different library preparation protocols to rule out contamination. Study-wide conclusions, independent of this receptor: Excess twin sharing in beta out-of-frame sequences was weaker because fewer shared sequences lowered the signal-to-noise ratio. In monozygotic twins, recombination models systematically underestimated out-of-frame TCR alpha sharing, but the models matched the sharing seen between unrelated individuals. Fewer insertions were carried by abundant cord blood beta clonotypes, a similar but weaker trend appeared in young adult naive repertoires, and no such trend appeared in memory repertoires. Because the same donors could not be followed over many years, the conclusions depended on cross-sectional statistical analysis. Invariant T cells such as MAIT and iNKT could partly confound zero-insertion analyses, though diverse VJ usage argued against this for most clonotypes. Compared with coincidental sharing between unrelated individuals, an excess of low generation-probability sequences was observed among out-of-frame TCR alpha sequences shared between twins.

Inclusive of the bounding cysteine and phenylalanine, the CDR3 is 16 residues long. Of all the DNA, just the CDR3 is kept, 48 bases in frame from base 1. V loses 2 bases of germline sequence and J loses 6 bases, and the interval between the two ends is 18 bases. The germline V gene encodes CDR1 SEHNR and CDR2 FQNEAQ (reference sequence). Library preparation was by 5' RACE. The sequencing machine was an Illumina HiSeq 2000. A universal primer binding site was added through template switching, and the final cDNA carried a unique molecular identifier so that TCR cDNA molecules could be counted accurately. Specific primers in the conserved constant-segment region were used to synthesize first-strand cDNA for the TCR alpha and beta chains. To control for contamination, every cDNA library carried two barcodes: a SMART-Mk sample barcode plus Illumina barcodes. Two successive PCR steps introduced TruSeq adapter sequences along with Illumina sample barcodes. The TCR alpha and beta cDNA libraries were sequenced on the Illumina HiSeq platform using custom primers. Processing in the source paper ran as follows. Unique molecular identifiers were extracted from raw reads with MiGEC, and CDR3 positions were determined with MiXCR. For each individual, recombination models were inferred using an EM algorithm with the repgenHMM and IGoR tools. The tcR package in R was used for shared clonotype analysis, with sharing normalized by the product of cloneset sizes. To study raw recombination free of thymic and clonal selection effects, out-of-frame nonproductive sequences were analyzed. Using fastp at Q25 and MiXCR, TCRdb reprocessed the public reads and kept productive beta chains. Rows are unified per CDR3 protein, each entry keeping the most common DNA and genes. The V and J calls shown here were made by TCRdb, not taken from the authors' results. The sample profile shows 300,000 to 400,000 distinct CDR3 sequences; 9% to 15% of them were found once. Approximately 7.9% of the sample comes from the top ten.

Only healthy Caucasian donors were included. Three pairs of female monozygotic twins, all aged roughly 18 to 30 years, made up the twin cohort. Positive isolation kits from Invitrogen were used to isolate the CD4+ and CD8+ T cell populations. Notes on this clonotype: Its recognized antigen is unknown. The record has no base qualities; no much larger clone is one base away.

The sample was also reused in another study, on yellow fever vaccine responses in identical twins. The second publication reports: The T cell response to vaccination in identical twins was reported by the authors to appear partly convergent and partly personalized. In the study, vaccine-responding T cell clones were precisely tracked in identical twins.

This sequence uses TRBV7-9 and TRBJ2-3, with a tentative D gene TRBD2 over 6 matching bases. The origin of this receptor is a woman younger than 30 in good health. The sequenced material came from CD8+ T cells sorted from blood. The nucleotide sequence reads TGTGCCAGCAGCTTACCCCGGGACTCTGTATCTGATACGCAGTATTTT. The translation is CASSLPRDSVSDTQYF.